These T cell receptor beta chains were read from a single sample in a study of T-cell memory formation after mild COVID-19. TCRdb recomputed calls from the 5' RACE reads with MiXCR, one row per CDR3 protein. The table lists fewer than 700,000 distinct CDR3 sequences, more than 15% of them singletons, with around 13% in the top ten. Sequenced input: PBMCs or a T cell subset sorted from them (not recorded which). Receptors were obtained from an adult woman who had mild COVID-19 (a few samples of this study predate the infection). Cell type and time point are not known. Each CDR3 is given with its conserved first and last residue. Fields, in order: clone size, J gene, V gene, D gene, CDR3 protein. The D gene is left open where the match is weak. Size is stated for part of the rows, as once, few or many counts, or as a class when the clone is expanded.

abundance: .; j_gene: TRBJ2-5; v_gene: TRBV7-6; d_gene: .; CDR3aa: CASSLALSSAQYF
abundance: .; j_gene: TRBJ2-7; v_gene: TRBV4-2; d_gene: TRBD1; CDR3aa: CASSPTGAMGYEQYF
abundance: .; j_gene: TRBJ1-1; v_gene: TRBV9; d_gene: .; CDR3aa: CASGGRGTEAFF
abundance: .; j_gene: TRBJ2-7; v_gene: TRBV25-1; d_gene: .; CDR3aa: CAGKGLSYEQYF
abundance: few; j_gene: TRBJ1-1; v_gene: TRBV2; d_gene: TRBD1; CDR3aa: CASRTGAGGTEAFF
abundance: few; j_gene: TRBJ1-3; v_gene: TRBV5-6; d_gene: .; CDR3aa: CASSSDSSSGNTIYF
abundance: few; j_gene: TRBJ2-7; v_gene: TRBV20-1; d_gene: TRBD2; CDR3aa: CSARPTGEGSYEQYF
abundance: .; j_gene: TRBJ1-6; v_gene: TRBV5-1; d_gene: TRBD1; CDR3aa: CASSQGQDNSPLHF
abundance: many; j_gene: TRBJ2-3; v_gene: TRBV20-1; d_gene: TRBD1; CDR3aa: CSARQGDSTDTQYF
abundance: few; j_gene: TRBJ2-1; v_gene: TRBV5-1; d_gene: .; CDR3aa: CASSLSLAPAEQFF
abundance: .; j_gene: TRBJ1-6; v_gene: TRBV15; d_gene: .; CDR3aa: CATSRARGDNSPLHF
abundance: few; j_gene: TRBJ1-2; v_gene: TRBV27; d_gene: .; CDR3aa: CASSPRTATSNYGYTF
abundance: .; j_gene: TRBJ2-1; v_gene: TRBV24-1; d_gene: .; CDR3aa: CATSEALGNEQFF
abundance: many; j_gene: TRBJ1-1; v_gene: TRBV20-1; d_gene: TRBD1; CDR3aa: CSARDLTGTEAFF
abundance: .; j_gene: TRBJ1-1; v_gene: TRBV9; d_gene: .; CDR3aa: CASSVRAGNTEAFF
abundance: .; j_gene: TRBJ2-1; v_gene: TRBV24-1; d_gene: .; CDR3aa: CATSDLYAGTYNEQFF
abundance: many; j_gene: TRBJ2-7; v_gene: TRBV7-9; d_gene: .; CDR3aa: CASSLEMRPYEQYF
abundance: few; j_gene: TRBJ2-5; v_gene: TRBV20-1; d_gene: TRBD2; CDR3aa: CSARLAGGPGETQYF
abundance: few; j_gene: TRBJ2-1; v_gene: TRBV12-3/TRBV12-4; d_gene: .; CDR3aa: CASSTRLEQFF
abundance: .; j_gene: TRBJ2-2; v_gene: TRBV3-1; d_gene: TRBD1; CDR3aa: CASSHRQGTTGELFF
abundance: .; j_gene: TRBJ2-7; v_gene: TRBV12-3/TRBV12-4; d_gene: TRBD2; CDR3aa: CASSPSSGSSYEQYF
abundance: many; j_gene: TRBJ2-3; v_gene: TRBV7-9; d_gene: .; CDR3aa: CASSLASGTGTTDTQYF
abundance: .; j_gene: TRBJ2-7; v_gene: TRBV7-8; d_gene: TRBD1; CDR3aa: CASSLGGYRGRAYEQYF
abundance: .; j_gene: TRBJ1-1; v_gene: TRBV19; d_gene: .; CDR3aa: CASSLHFPGPWRTEAFF
abundance: .; j_gene: TRBJ2-1; v_gene: TRBV11-2; d_gene: .; CDR3aa: CASSLPFAPYNEQFF
abundance: .; j_gene: TRBJ1-2; v_gene: TRBV9; d_gene: .; CDR3aa: CASSVYEGSYGYTF
abundance: few; j_gene: TRBJ2-1; v_gene: TRBV12-3/TRBV12-4; d_gene: .; CDR3aa: CASSRALSLFF
abundance: .; j_gene: TRBJ2-6; v_gene: TRBV25-1; d_gene: .; CDR3aa: CASSDTGPNVLTF
abundance: .; j_gene: TRBJ2-6; v_gene: TRBV2; d_gene: .; CDR3aa: CASRVQGPGANVLTF
abundance: .; j_gene: TRBJ2-7; v_gene: TRBV5-1; d_gene: .; CDR3aa: CASSWGRGEQYF
abundance: .; j_gene: TRBJ2-7; v_gene: TRBV5-4; d_gene: TRBD2; CDR3aa: CASSGTPSGEPYEQYF
abundance: few; j_gene: TRBJ2-7; v_gene: TRBV20-1; d_gene: TRBD1; CDR3aa: CSAGDRGTYEQYF
abundance: .; j_gene: TRBJ2-2; v_gene: TRBV10-3; d_gene: TRBD1; CDR3aa: CAIRPGGVGELFF
abundance: .; j_gene: TRBJ2-3; v_gene: TRBV6-2/TRBV6-3; d_gene: TRBD2; CDR3aa: CASRTYGTRSDTQYF
abundance: .; j_gene: TRBJ1-2; v_gene: TRBV5-6; d_gene: TRBD1; CDR3aa: CASSLGDRANYGYTF
abundance: few; j_gene: TRBJ2-1; v_gene: TRBV21-1; d_gene: .; CDR3aa: CASSNCDNEQFF
abundance: .; j_gene: TRBJ2-2; v_gene: TRBV5-5; d_gene: .; CDR3aa: CASSLVRRELFF
abundance: .; j_gene: TRBJ2-3; v_gene: TRBV24-1; d_gene: .; CDR3aa: CATSDPGRELGDTQYF
abundance: few; j_gene: TRBJ2-1; v_gene: TRBV5-3; d_gene: TRBD2; CDR3aa: CARSPYPGGSPYNEQFF
abundance: many; j_gene: TRBJ2-1; v_gene: TRBV5-1; d_gene: .; CDR3aa: CASSLAWSYNEQFF
abundance: .; j_gene: TRBJ2-7; v_gene: TRBV6-1; d_gene: TRBD2; CDR3aa: CASSVAPSGPYEQYF
abundance: .; j_gene: TRBJ2-1; v_gene: TRBV24-1; d_gene: .; CDR3aa: CATSGGLRGEQFF
abundance: .; j_gene: TRBJ1-1; v_gene: TRBV20-1; d_gene: .; CDR3aa: CSVEGDTEAFF
abundance: .; j_gene: TRBJ2-1; v_gene: TRBV12-5; d_gene: TRBD1; CDR3aa: CASAQSGGKYEQFF